The present entry profiles one T cell receptor (beta chain) with its context. It lacks a known antigen. Base qualities are not at hand, and no much larger clone is one base apart. The label giving this sample's time point can be read as: about 28 days (+/-7) after the second vaccine dose. Because spike-specific TCR depth and breadth did not differ between the two schedules, AZD1222 recipients who got a second dose at roughly 4 weeks were pooled with those who got a second dose at roughly 12 weeks. The vaccinee samples were drawn from two UK trials, COV001 and COV002, one of which was a single-blind randomized controlled phase 2/3 trial testing AZD1222 (ChAdOx1 nCoV-19) in healthy adults. Trial participant PBMC samples were collected at day 0 and day 28 after the second dose for TCRbeta chain sequencing. The germline V gene (reference sequence) provides CDR1 MNHEY and CDR2 SMNVEV. Trimming removed 0 bases from V and 9 bases from J, leaving 9 bases between the germline ends. There are 13 amino acids in the CDR3, from cysteine to phenylalanine inclusive. Of all the DNA, just the CDR3 is kept, 39 bases in frame from base 1.

The CDR3 regions of human TCRbeta chains were analyzed by immunosequencing. Concerning the study's data processing: TCRs in the repertoires were matched against a reference library of SARS-CoV-2-specific TCRs that had been generated with the MIRA antigen-specificity platform. Breadth was defined as the fraction of unique TCRs that were SARS-CoV-2-associated. Depth was defined as the fraction of total T cells that were SARS-CoV-2-associated. Each spike-specific TCR was assigned to its reactive spike region and to a CD4 or CD8 class using the MIRA data. Log10-transformed breadth and depth values were compared by one-way ANOVA with Sidak's multiple comparisons tests. The table was pulled from immuneACCESS by TCRdb, which kept in-frame rearrangements only. Such tables lose some clones; where checked, under half of the loss comes from unresolved V genes, and the rest has no known cause. The V and J calls and clone size come from that table; D and trimming were worked out from the DNA. Counted in this sample were about 140,000 clones; roughly 91% of them appeared once. Clones ranked in the top ten supply more than 3% of the sample.

This record comes from a study of T cell responses to AZD1222 COVID-19 vaccine (dated by TCRdb to about 2021). Context from the whole study: A total of approximately 250 trial participants underwent TCR sequencing, of whom roughly 210 had received two doses of AZD1222 and 26 had received two doses of the MenACWY control vaccine. Trial participants were enrolled by age into 18-55, 56-69 and 70-plus year subgroups, with approximately 150, 30 and 60 TCR-sequenced participants respectively. Points the paper makes about the study in general: The vaccine-associated CD4 TCRs covered the entire spike protein, and the dominant responses fell in regions 160-218 and 743-854. Because no day 14 peak-response samples were available, the repertoires could be characterized only after the peak T cell response. Most participants were white British and females outnumbered males, and the authors suggested that clonal diversity may have been underestimated. Reportedly, close to half of the unique spike-specific TCRs recognized epitopes lying outside the regions that are mutated in the B.1.351 and B.1.1.7 variants. Conclusions about previously exposed vaccinees are limited, since just a handful of AZD1222 recipients were seropositive for SARS-CoV-2 at baseline. After two AZD1222 doses, both the breadth and the depth of spike-specific TCRs were significantly higher than at day 0 and than in MenACWY recipients. In the small 56-69-year group, the increase in depth fell short of significance, most likely because of low power.

This clonotype was sampled from an adult who received the AZD1222 COVID-19 vaccine. The rearrangement combines TRBV27 with TRBJ2-1, with no confident D gene call. Specimen: peripheral blood, collected 28 days after the second AZD1222 dose. The bases read TGTGCCAGCAGTTTATCGGTTGTGGCTGAGCAGTTCTTC. The encoded protein is CASSLSVVAEQFF.